This T cell receptor (beta chain) is from a study of blood T cell repertoires in COVID-19. Study details: There were acute and convalescent COVID-19 samples, and they came from the United States, Italy and Spain. The analysed material was cDNA or gDNA that came from T cells, B-cell-depleted T cells, or PBMCs.

Under the authors' procedure: Estimated nucleated cell counts came from reference gene primer amplification. Only in-frame clones appear in the TCRdb table, and some are missing; sequencing was by immunoSEQ multiplex PCR. That table supplies the V and J calls and clone size; D and trimming were determined from the DNA. Among more than 95,000 clones listed, around 76% were seen once. The V and J ends lost 5 bases and 7 bases, in that order; junction bases with no gene match: 8. There are 13 residues in the CDR3. Germline V gene lookup returns CDR1 MDHEN and CDR2 SYDVKM. Sequences were obtained from peripheral blood. The chain carries TRBV28 and TRBJ2-7; the match to TRBD1 covers 7 bases. The sequence was collected from a woman between 65 and 79 years old with acute or convalescent COVID-19. CDR3 protein: CASSASGTEEQYF. The CDR3 DNA follows: TGTGCCAGCAGTGCTTCCGGGACAGAAGAGCAGTACTTC.